This TCR beta chain was sequenced for a study of shared clonotypes between healthy human individuals. Study-level findings and limits: The authors sampled blood alone, and tissue repertoires likely differ. Naive subsets, compared against memory subsets, generally had larger estimated richness values.

The CDR3 contains 16 residues. Germline-derived CDR1 and CDR2 are SGHRS and YFSETQ. Trimming took 4 bases from V and 2 from J, leaving 16 bases between them. This clone appeared a single time. Its antigen remains unknown. Only Caucasian adults living in Nashville, Tennessee made up the donor group. Profiled with immunoSEQ multiplex PCR; TCRdb holds only in-frame clones, not every one. Among about 670,000 clones listed, roughly 78% were seen once. This chain joins TRBV5-1 and TRBJ1-5, with a weak D call TRBD1 (6 bases). The TCR originated in a woman in her 30s in good health. The specimen sequenced was memory CD4+ T cells sorted from blood. Subset in this sample: CD45RA-negative fraction. The DNA of the CDR3 is TGCGCCAGCAGCACCCCCACAGGGCGGCGCAATCAGCCCCAGCATTTT. This codes for CASSTPTGRRNQPQHF.